This T cell receptor beta chain was documented in a study of shared clonotypes between healthy human individuals. For every subset, genomic DNA was evenly distributed across several immunoSEQ plates. Study processing details: ImmunoSEQ junction-only sequences lacked quality scores, so their filtering differed. Produced via immunoSEQ multiplex PCR; TCRdb's table is partial and in-frame only. For V, J and clone size, that table is used; D and trimming come from the DNA. The repertoire holds about 99,000 clones, around half seen once, with roughly 16% in the top ten. Overall study results and limits: Clonotype sharing among donors, it was expected, would be affected by sequencing depth.

With respect to this clone: Its antigen is undetermined.

Unsorted samples, those not sorted, used roughly 99 million PBMCs for genomic DNA. Per germline, CDR1 LNHDA and CDR2 SQIVND (reference sequence). Trimming stripped 0 bases from V and 2 bases from J, with 13 bases between. The CDR3 has 16 amino acids. Sequencing was carried out using PBMCs. This TCR derives from a woman in her thirties or forties in good health. Some clones in this sample may be carry-over from other donors' samples. The chain is built from TRBV19 and TRBJ2-5, with D possibly being TRBD1 (6 bases). The CDR3 DNA follows: TGTGCCAGTAGTATAGATCGGATCAGGGGACAAGAGACCCAGTACTTC. Protein sequence: CASSIDRIRGQETQYF.